Included here is one TCR beta chain sequence, with context. Sequenced by immunoSEQ multiplex PCR; TCRdb stores in-frame clones only, minus some. In the table there are about 180,000 clones, more than 80% of which are singletons. Between the trimmed V and J ends, which lost 2 bases and 5 bases, there was a span of 5 bases. The CDR3 extends over 12 amino acids. CDR1 SGDLS and CDR2 YYNGEE come from the germline V gene. The sample is drawn from a study of control samples from healthy donors and cancer patients. This chain joins TRBV9 and TRBJ2-1; D uncertain. The TCR was taken from a man aged 25 to 45 in good health. Source material: blood. In DNA, the CDR3 is TGTGCCAGCAGCGTGGTCAACAATGAGCAGTTCTTC. It codes for CASSVVNNEQFF.